The T cell receptor beta chain described here comes from a study of shared T cell receptors in the human thymus. Germline values: CDR1 SGHAT, CDR2 FQNNGV. The V end was cut by 2 bases, the J end by 4 bases, with 6 bases between. This CDR3 has 12 amino acids. This table comes from immunoSEQ multiplex PCR, and its TCRdb copy is limited to in-frame clones, with some not included. The sample contains almost 550,000 clones, about 84% of which appear only once. These data were also filed under a second study, of human thymus T cells. As that study records: Corrective cardiac surgery supplied the resected thymus tissue. Gene usage (both V and J) appeared biased in thymic and blood repertoires. Related research examined unrelated individuals and reported that their thymic repertoires overlapped highly.

The sample was thymocytes. This sequence joins TRBV11-2 and TRBJ2-7; tentative D call: TRBD2 (5 bases). This receptor was identified in a boy younger than two with a congenital heart defect. The DNA for the CDR3 is TGTGCCAGCAGCTTACGGGGTTACGAGCAGTACTTC. It is translated as CASSLRGYEQYF. The full variable domain, with the rest looked up from reference TRBV11-2 and TRBJ2-7, is EAGVAQSPRYKIIEKRQSVAFWCNPISGHATLYWYQQILGQGPKLLIQFQNNGVVDDSQLPKDRFSAERLKGVDSTLKIQPAKLEDSAVYLCASSLRGYEQYFGPGTRLTVT.